This T cell receptor (beta chain) was found in a study of PD-L1 blockade in urothelial cancer. The CDR3 runs to 13 residues. Germline CDR1 and CDR2: WNHNN and SYGVQD (reference sequence). The ends lost 6 bases at V and 6 bases at J; junction bases unmatched: 4. The patients' disease, urothelial carcinoma, was locally advanced or metastatic. PCRs were each spiked with synthetic TCR analog templates. Produced via immunoSEQ multiplex PCR; TCRdb's table is partial and in-frame only. The sample holds about 25,000 clones, roughly 80% seen once. The material sequenced was PBMCs, taken around atezolizumab (anti-PD-L1) treatment. The chain has TRBV10-1 and TRBJ2-2; 7 nucleotides align to TRBD1. The TCR was taken from a man between 65 and 85 years old with urothelial cancer. The CDR3: CASSPQGSGELFF. The CDR3 DNA reads as TGCGCCAGCAGCCCACAGGGGTCCGGGGAGCTGTTTTTT.